The 22 T cell receptor beta chains listed next were all sequenced from one sample in a study of cytomegalovirus exposure and HLA in healthy donors. Primers included in the PCR were 60 Vbeta and 13 Jbeta primers. The method was immunoSEQ multiplex PCR; TCRdb's version includes in-frame clones alone and lacks a portion of them. Of about 150,000 clones detected, 65% to 85% appear once; the ten largest clones hold roughly 3.5%. The sample taken for sequencing was PBMCs. These receptors came from a male donor in good health and CMV-seronegative.

V and J are TRBV7-6 and TRBJ2-7; the D is unclear. Looked up from germline, CDR1 is SGHVS and CDR2 is FNYEAQ. This CDR3 comprises 14 residues. V was trimmed by 2 bases and J by 0 bases, leaving 8 bases between them. The CDR3 sequence is CASSLLGGSYEQYF. DNA of the CDR3: TGTGCCAGCAGCTTATTAGGCGGCTCCTACGAGCAGTACTTC.

This clone has more than one count but fewer than ten. The J gene is TRBJ2-1, the V gene TRBV7-9; D is undetermined. Per the germline V gene, CDR1 is SEHNR and CDR2 is FQNEAQ (reference sequence). CDR3 length equals 15 residues. V was cut by 1 base and J by 3 bases, with 10 bases left in between. The chain's CDR3 is CASSLGPPVYNEQFF. Written as DNA, the CDR3 is TGTGCCAGCAGCTTAGGCCCCCCGGTCTACAATGAGCAGTTCTTC.

This chain connects TRBV29-1 to TRBJ2-7; 11 bases map to TRBD2. The trim removed 4 bases at V and 3 bases at J, leaving 5 bases unmatched. CDR1 is SQVTM, CDR2 ANQGSEA, per germline. The CDR3 length is 14 residues. In DNA form, the CDR3 reads TGCAGCGTTGCGTCCCTAGCGGGGGGCTACGAGCAGTACTTC. Amino acid sequence: CSVASLAGGYEQYF.

The chain joins TRBV23-1 to TRBJ2-7; D is possibly TRBD2 (5 bases). TRBV23-1 is marked as an open reading frame, function uncertain. Trimming took 2 bases from V and 0 from J, leaving 8 bases between them. The length of the CDR3 is 14 residues. The DNA of the CDR3 is TGCGCCAGCAGTCAAGGCGGACTCTCCTACGAGCAGTACTTC. Residues: CASSQGGLSYEQYF.

V gene TRBV11-2 combines with J gene TRBJ1-6; TRBD1 matches at 7 bases. The CDR3 runs 18 residues. The V gene's germline CDR1 is SGHAT and CDR2 FQNNGV. The V segment lost 1 base and the J segment 12 bases; nucleotides outside the gene matches: 18. CDR3 in amino acids: CASSLGPSSTGPGGPLHF. CDR3 nucleotides: TGTGCCAGCAGCTTAGGCCCTTCGTCGACAGGCCCAGGGGGACCCCTCCACTTT.

The V call is TRBV30, the J call TRBJ1-5; D is unclear. CDR3 size: 14 residues. V lost 2 bases and J 2 bases, leaving 10 bases between the germline ends. Germline loops: CDR1 GTSNPN, CDR2 SVGIG (reference sequence). The CDR3 region has the DNA TGTGCCTGGAGTTCCAGGATTGGCAATCAGCCCCAGCATTTT. It specifies CAWSSRIGNQPQHF.

The gene calls are TRBV11-3 and TRBJ1-4; D uncertain. The CDR3 spans 14 residues. The germline V gene encodes CDR1 SGHNT and CDR2 YENEEA. Trimming took 5 bases from V and 2 from J, leaving 9 bases between them. Here the CDR3 reads CASSPLATNEKLFF. The CDR3 region has the DNA TGTGCCAGCAGCCCGTTAGCGACTAATGAAAAACTGTTTTTT.

The chain combines TRBV6-1 with TRBJ2-3, with unresolved D. CDR1 and CDR2 from the germline V gene are MNHNS and SASEGT. The CDR3 sequence is 15 residues long. The ends were cut back, 2 bases at V and 1 base at J, with 10 bases in the middle. The CDR3 region is CASSEFPSGTDTQYF. The CDR3 DNA sequence: TGTGCCAGCAGTGAATTCCCCAGCGGCACAGATACGCAGTATTTT.

The CDR3 bases are TGTGCCAGCGAGTTTGGCGGCACCTACAATGAGCAGTTCTTC. The encoded protein is CASEFGGTYNEQFF. This sequence joins TRBV11-1 and TRBJ2-1; D remains ambiguous. Germline V CDR1 and CDR2: SGHAT, FQDESV (reference sequence). Trimming took off 8 bases at V and 2 bases at J, with 13 bases between the two ends. The CDR3 extends over 14 amino acids.

The chain joins TRBV19 to TRBJ2-7; tentatively, D is TRBD2 (5 bases). Deletions cut 4 bases from V and 1 base from J, with 14 bases between. CDR1 LNHDA and CDR2 SQIVND come from the germline V gene (reference sequence). The CDR3 sequence is 15 residues long. This CDR3 is CASSKGWEPSYEQYF. The CDR3 DNA sequence: TGTGCCAGTAGTAAAGGGTGGGAGCCTTCCTACGAGCAGTACTTC. The whole variable domain, filled in from reference TRBV19 and TRBJ2-7, reads DGGITQSPKYLFRKEGQNVTLSCEQNLNHDAMYWYRQDPGQGLRLIYYSQIVNDFQKGDIAEGYSVSREKKESFPLTVTSAQKNPTAFYLCASSKGWEPSYEQYFGPGTRLTVT.

The genes are TRBV6-5 and TRBJ1-1, with D tentatively TRBD1 (6 bases). V lost 6 bases, J lost 3 bases, and 17 bases lay in between. CDR1 and CDR2 (germline): MNHEY, SVGAGI. CDR3 length equals 15 residues. The CDR3 sequence: CASREINKGDTEAFF. The DNA of the CDR3 is TGTGCCAGCAGGGAGATCAATAAGGGGGACACTGAAGCTTTCTTT.

This clone has more than one count but fewer than ten. The chain combines TRBV9 with TRBJ1-4; 7 nucleotides align to TRBD1. Germline CDR1 SGDLS, CDR2 YYNGEE. The CDR3 extends over 15 amino acids. Losses at the gene ends were 5 bases for V and 5 bases for J; bases not matched to a gene: 9. CDR3 DNA: TGTGCCAGCAGTGTTGGGACAGCCTCAAATGAAAAACTGTTTTTT. Amino acids: CASSVGTASNEKLFF.

The genes are TRBV6-1 and TRBJ1-5; 7 positions agree with TRBD1. The germline V gene has CDR1 MNHNS and CDR2 SASEGT. This CDR3 has 13 residues. Germline trimming cut 7 bases from V and 5 bases from J; bases unmatched to any gene: 5. The chain's CDR3 is CASTRQGDQPQHF. CDR3 in DNA: TGTGCCAGCACCCGACAGGGTGATCAGCCCCAGCATTTT.

This clone occurred a few times. The chain combines TRBV13 with TRBJ2-3, with 8 bases aligning to TRBD1. Germline CDR1 reads PRHDT; CDR2 reads FYEKMQ (reference sequence). Losses at the gene ends were 2 bases for V and 0 bases for J; bases not matched to a gene: 22. This CDR3 contains 22 residues. Here the CDR3 reads CASSLHQGASIQWASSTDTQYF. Here the CDR3 DNA reads TGTGCCAGCAGCTTACATCAGGGGGCCAGTATCCAGTGGGCGTCTAGCACAGATACGCAGTATTTT. The full variable domain, in which reference TRBV13 and TRBJ2-3 provide the parts outside the CDR3, is AAGVIQSPRHLIKEKRETATLKCYPIPRHDTVYWYQQGPGQDPQFLISFYEKMQSDKGSIPDRFSAQQFSDYHSELNMSSLELGDSALYFCASSLHQGASIQWASSTDTQYFGPGTRLTVL.

The chain is built from TRBV28 and TRBJ2-2; D is perhaps TRBD1 (6 bases). CDR3 length: 17 residues. Germline V gene lookup returns CDR1 MDHEN and CDR2 SYDVKM. Trimming removed 7 bases from V and 0 bases from J, with 18 bases in between. CDR3 DNA sequence: TGTGCCAGCATCCACGGAGATGGGACAACGAACACCGGGGAGCTGTTTTTT. The encoded protein is CASIHGDGTTNTGELFF.

This clone was counted between two and nine times. The chain has TRBV28 and TRBJ1-5, with D possibly being TRBD1 (6 bases). V lost 5 bases, J lost 0 bases, and 11 bases lay in between. Germline CDR1 and CDR2: MDHEN and SYDVKM. The CDR3 is 15 amino acids. This CDR3 reads CASSLTGFSNQPQHF. In DNA, the CDR3 is TGTGCCAGCAGTCTTACAGGGTTTAGCAATCAGCCCCAGCATTTT.

This CDR3 reads CASRSQGEGYTF. CDR3 DNA: TGTGCCAGCAGATCCCAGGGGGAGGGCTACACCTTC. The chain employs TRBV28 and TRBJ1-2, with 7 bases identical to TRBD1. Germline lookup yields CDR1 MDHEN and CDR2 SYDVKM. V was pared by 6 bases and J by 8 bases, with 6 bases of the junction left unmatched. The CDR3 is 12 amino acids.

As to this clone: The same CDR3 also results from other DNA sequences found in this sample. The CDR3 sequence is CASSLQGNTEAFF. Here the CDR3 DNA reads TGTGCCAGCAGCCTACAGGGAAACACTGAAGCTTTCTTT. V usage is TRBV9 and J usage is TRBJ1-1; the D gene is possibly TRBD1 (6 bases). This CDR3 comprises 13 residues. Per the germline V gene, CDR1 is SGDLS and CDR2 is YYNGEE. Trimming left V 4 bases short and J 2 bases short, with 9 bases between.

This clone came up a few times. The CDR3 spells CASSDQTNTEAFF. DNA of the CDR3: TGTGCCAGTAGTGATCAGACAAACACTGAAGCTTTCTTT. The rearrangement links TRBV19 to TRBJ1-1; D remains unclear. Germline CDR1 is LNHDA and CDR2 is SQIVND (reference sequence). The CDR3 has 13 amino acids. The V gene lost 5 bases and the J gene lost 2 bases, with 9 bases spanning the gap. Drawing the rest from reference TRBV19 and TRBJ1-1, the complete variable domain is DGGITQSPKYLFRKEGQNVTLSCEQNLNHDAMYWYRQDPGQGLRLIYYSQIVNDFQKGDIAEGYSVSREKKESFPLTVTSAQKNPTAFYLCASSDQTNTEAFFGQGTRLTVV.

The chain couples TRBV27 to TRBJ1-1; TRBD1 might be the D (5 bases). Germline lookup yields CDR1 MNHEY and CDR2 SMNVEV (reference sequence). V was clipped by 3 bases and J by 3 bases, with 14 bases between them. CDR3 length: 15 amino acids. The CDR3 nucleotides read TGTGCCAGCAGTTTGGGCAGGGCGGGGGACACTGAAGCTTTCTTT. It codes for CASSLGRAGDTEAFF.

The chain joins TRBV13 to TRBJ2-2; D not resolved. CDR3 length: 12 amino acids. CDR1 and CDR2 (germline): PRHDT, FYEKMQ (reference sequence). V lost 6 bases, J lost 7 bases, and 9 bases lay in between. Written as DNA, the CDR3 is TGTGCCAGCAGTCGAGAAGTCGGGGAGCTGTTTTTT. This gives the protein CASSREVGELFF.

This chain links TRBV11-3 with TRBJ2-1; 7 bases are a match to TRBD1. The CDR3 loop spans 14 amino acids. With 6 bases clipped from V and 2 bases from J, the junction kept 4 bases outside the gene matches. In germline, CDR1 is SGHNT, CDR2 YENEEA. The CDR3, as DNA: TGTGCCAGCAGTAACAGGGGCCCCTACAATGAGCAGTTCTTC. Translated, it gives CASSNRGPYNEQFF. Looking up the rest from reference TRBV11-3 and TRBJ2-1 gives the full variable domain: EAGVVQSPRYKIIEKKQPVAFWCNPISGHNTLYWYLQNLGQGPELLIRYENEEAVDDSQLPKDRFSAERLKGVDSTLKIQPAELGDSAVYLCASSNRGPYNEQFFGPGTRLTVL.